Each of the 9 T cell receptor beta chains below was sequenced from the same sample in a study of T-cell reconstitution after alpha-beta-depleted transplantation in children. For TCRbeta, the library was prepared with unique molecular identifiers. TCRdb recomputed calls from the PCR reads with MiXCR, one row per CDR3 protein. Of some 290,000 distinct CDR3 sequences in the sample, roughly 21% were seen once. This sample comprised PBMCs, mostly from graft donor cells, obtained 180 days after TCRalphabeta/CD19-depleted stem cell transplant. The receptors here all came from a male patient younger than 18 who had a stem cell transplant for acute lymphoblastic leukemia, so the T cells may come from the graft donor.

The rearrangement links TRBV5-1 to TRBJ2-5; no clear D. The CDR3 has 12 amino acids. Germline CDR1 is SGHRS and CDR2 is YFSETQ. V was pared by 3 bases and J by 7 bases, with 10 bases between. In nucleotides, the CDR3 is TGCGCCAGCAGCTGGCAGACGGGGACCCAGTACTTC. Translating it yields CASSWQTGTQYF.

The chain couples TRBV18 to TRBJ2-7; 9 nucleotides align to TRBD2. Germline CDR1 is KGHSH and CDR2 is LQKENI. The length of the CDR3 is 16 residues. V shed 4 bases, J shed 2 bases, and the junction held 9 bases outside the gene matches. The CDR3 coding sequence is TGTGCCAGCTCACTTTCCGGGGCTAGCGGGACCTACGAGCAGTACTTC. Its protein product is CASSLSGASGTYEQYF.

The rearrangement links TRBV12-3 or TRBV12-4 to TRBJ1-2, with 9 bases lining up with TRBD1. The CDR3 contains 13 residues. J gave up 7 bases and V 9 bases, and 9 bases lay outside the gene matches. Here the CDR3 reads CASDSGTGFGYTF. As DNA, the CDR3 is TGTGCCAGTGACTCCGGGACAGGGTTTGGCTACACCTTC.

This clonotype was observed a handful of times. V gene TRBV7-9 combines with J gene TRBJ1-2; D remains ambiguous. Trimming left V 8 bases short and J 5 bases short, with 21 bases between. The CDR3 spans 15 residues. Germline V gene sequence: CDR1 SEHNR, CDR2 FQNEAQ (reference sequence). This CDR3 reads CASGEGRGRIYGYTF. CDR3 coding DNA: TGTGCCAGCGGTGAGGGCCGCGGGAGGATTTATGGCTACACCTTC.

This chain connects TRBV2 to TRBJ1-1, with TRBD1 identical over 9 bases. This CDR3 region has 14 residues. V trimming: 1 base; J trimming: 3 bases; junction bases outside the gene matches: 0. Germline CDR1 is SNHLY and CDR2 is FYNNEI. The CDR3 here is CASSEGDRDTEAFF. The CDR3 nucleotides read TGTGCCAGCAGTGAAGGGGACAGGGACACTGAAGCTTTCTTT. Together with reference TRBV2 and TRBJ1-1, the CDR3 gives the full variable domain: EPEVTQTPSHQVTQMGQEVILRCVPISNHLYFYWYRQILGQKVEFLVSFYNNEISEKSEIFDDQFSVERPDGSNFTLKIRSTKLEDSAMYFCASSEGDRDTEAFFGQGTRLTVV.

The rearrangement joins TRBV29-1 to TRBJ2-7; D is uncertain. CDR3 length equals 11 residues. The germline V gene encodes CDR1 SQVTM and CDR2 ANQGSEA. The V and J ends lost 4 bases and 2 bases respectively, with 6 bases between them. CDR3 protein: CSVGIPYEQYF. In nucleotides, the CDR3 is TGCAGCGTTGGAATCCCCTACGAGCAGTACTTC.

V gene TRBV20-1 combines with J gene TRBJ2-3, with no clear D. The CDR3 is 13 residues long. V lost 2 bases and J lost 3, with 9 bases in between. CDR1 and CDR2 from the germline V gene are DFQATT and SNEGSKA (reference sequence). CDR3 nucleotide sequence: TGCAGTGCTAGACTTCGGGTAACAGATACGCAGTATTTT. Residues: CSARLRVTDTQYF.

This chain joins TRBV2 and TRBJ1-1; the match to TRBD1 covers 7 bases. J gave up 1 base and V 6 bases, and 5 bases lay outside the gene matches. Germline-derived CDR1 and CDR2 are SNHLY and FYNNEI. CDR3 length: 14 amino acids. This chain's CDR3 is CASRLGQQNTEAFF. The CDR3 DNA follows: TGTGCCAGCAGACTGGGACAGCAGAACACTGAAGCTTTCTTT.

The chain employs TRBV10-3 and TRBJ2-7, with 13 bases lining up with TRBD2. Germline trimming cut 6 bases from V and 2 bases from J; bases unmatched to any gene: 4. Germline loops: CDR1 ENHRY, CDR2 SYGVKD. The CDR3 is made up of 15 amino acids. The chain's CDR3 is CAISGLAGAPYEQYF. The CDR3 bases are TGTGCCATCAGCGGACTAGCGGGAGCCCCCTACGAGCAGTACTTC.